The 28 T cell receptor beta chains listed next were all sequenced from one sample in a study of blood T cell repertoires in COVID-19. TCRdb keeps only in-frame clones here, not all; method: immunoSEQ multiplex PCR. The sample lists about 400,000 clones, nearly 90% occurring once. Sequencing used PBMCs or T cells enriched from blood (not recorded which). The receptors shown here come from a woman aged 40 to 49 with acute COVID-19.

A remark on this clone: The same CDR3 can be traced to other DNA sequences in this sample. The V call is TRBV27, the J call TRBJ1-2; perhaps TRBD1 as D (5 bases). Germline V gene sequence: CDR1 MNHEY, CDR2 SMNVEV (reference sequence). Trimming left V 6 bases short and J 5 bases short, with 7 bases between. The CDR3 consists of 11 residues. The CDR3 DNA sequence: TGTGCCAGCAGCCAGGGTTATGGCTACACCTTC. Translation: CASSQGYGYTF.

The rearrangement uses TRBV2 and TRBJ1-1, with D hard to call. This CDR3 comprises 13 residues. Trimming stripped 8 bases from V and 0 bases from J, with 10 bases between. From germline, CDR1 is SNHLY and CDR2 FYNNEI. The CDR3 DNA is TGTGCCAGCTTCAGGTTTTTGAACACTGAAGCTTTCTTT. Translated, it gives CASFRFLNTEAFF.

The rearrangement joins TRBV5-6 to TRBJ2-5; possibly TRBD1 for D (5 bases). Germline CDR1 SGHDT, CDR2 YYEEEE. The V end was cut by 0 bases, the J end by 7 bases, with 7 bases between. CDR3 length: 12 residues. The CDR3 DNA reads TGTGCCAGCAGCTTGGGTAGGGGGACCCAGTACTTC. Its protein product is CASSLGRGTQYF. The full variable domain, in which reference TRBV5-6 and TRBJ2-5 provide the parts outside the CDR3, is DAGVTQSPTHLIKTRGQQVTLRCSPKSGHDTVSWYQQALGQGPQFIFQYYEEEERQRGNFPDRFSGHQFPNYSSELNVNALLLGDSALYLCASSLGRGTQYFGPGTRLLVL.

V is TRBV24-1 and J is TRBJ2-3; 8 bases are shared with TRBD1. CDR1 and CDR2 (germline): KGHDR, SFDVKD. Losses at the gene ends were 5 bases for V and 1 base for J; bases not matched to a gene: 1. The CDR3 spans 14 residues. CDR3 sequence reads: CATSADRGTDTQYF. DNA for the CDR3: TGTGCCACCAGTGCGGACAGGGGCACAGATACGCAGTATTTT.

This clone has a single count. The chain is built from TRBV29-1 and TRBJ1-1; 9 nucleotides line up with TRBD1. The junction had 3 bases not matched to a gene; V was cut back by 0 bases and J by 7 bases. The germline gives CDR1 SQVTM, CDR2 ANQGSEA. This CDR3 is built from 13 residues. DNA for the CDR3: TGCAGCGTTGAAGAGGGACAGGGCGGTGAAGCTTTCTTT. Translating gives CSVEEGQGGEAFF.

The CDR3 DNA reads as TGTGCCACCCGAGACAGGGTGGTAGCTTTCTTT. Protein sequence: CATRDRVVAFF. The V call is TRBV24-1, the J call TRBJ1-1, with 7 bases lining up with TRBD1. Germline V CDR1 and CDR2: KGHDR, SFDVKD. V dropped 9 bases and J dropped 10; count of bases not matched to a gene: 7. The CDR3 loop spans 11 amino acids.

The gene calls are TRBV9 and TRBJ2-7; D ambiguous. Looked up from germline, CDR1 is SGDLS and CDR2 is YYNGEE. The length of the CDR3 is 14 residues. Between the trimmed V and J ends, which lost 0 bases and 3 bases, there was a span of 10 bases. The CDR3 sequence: CASSVGPLFYEQYF. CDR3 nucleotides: TGTGCCAGCAGCGTAGGTCCTCTTTTCTACGAGCAGTACTTC.

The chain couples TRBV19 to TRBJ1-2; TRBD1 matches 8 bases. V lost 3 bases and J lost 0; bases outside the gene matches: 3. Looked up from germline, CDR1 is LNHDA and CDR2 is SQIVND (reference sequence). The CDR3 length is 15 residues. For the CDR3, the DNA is TGTGCCAGTAGTATCGGGACAGGCCCTAACTATGGCTACACCTTC. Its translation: CASSIGTGPNYGYTF.

The CDR3 reads CASSRGQMETQYF. Here the CDR3 DNA reads TGCGCCAGCAGCCGCGGACAAATGGAGACCCAGTACTTC. The genes are TRBV4-1 and TRBJ2-5, with D perhaps TRBD1 (5 bases). The CDR3 spans 13 residues. Trimming took 4 bases from V and 5 from J, leaving 11 bases between them. CDR1 is MGHRA and CDR2 is YSYEKL in the germline V gene.

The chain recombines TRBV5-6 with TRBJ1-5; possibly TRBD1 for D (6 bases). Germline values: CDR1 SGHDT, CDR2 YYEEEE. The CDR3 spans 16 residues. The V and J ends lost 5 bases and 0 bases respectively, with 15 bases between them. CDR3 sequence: CASRWGQIDSNQPQHF. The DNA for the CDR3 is TGTGCCAGCAGGTGGGGACAAATTGATAGCAATCAGCCCCAGCATTTT.

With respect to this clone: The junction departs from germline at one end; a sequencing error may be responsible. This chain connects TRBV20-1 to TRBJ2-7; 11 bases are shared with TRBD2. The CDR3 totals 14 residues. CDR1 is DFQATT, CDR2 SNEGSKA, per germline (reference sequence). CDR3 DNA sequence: TGCAGTGCTAGTCATCCTAGCGGGGGGTACGGGCAGTACTTC. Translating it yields CSASHPSGGYGQYF.

The CDR3 loop reads CAISESSSSYNEQFF. Here the CDR3 DNA reads TGTGCCATCAGTGAGTCGTCGAGCTCCTACAATGAGCAGTTCTTC. The V gene is TRBV10-3, the J gene TRBJ2-1; D call uncertain. The CDR3 consists of 15 residues. CDR1 is ENHRY, CDR2 SYGVKD, per germline. Trimming pared 0 bases from V and 0 bases from J, leaving 6 bases between.

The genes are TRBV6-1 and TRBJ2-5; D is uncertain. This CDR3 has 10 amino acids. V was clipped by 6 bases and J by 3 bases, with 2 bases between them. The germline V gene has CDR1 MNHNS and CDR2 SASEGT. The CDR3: CASSKETQYF. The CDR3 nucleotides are TGTGCCAGCAGCAAAGAGACCCAGTACTTC.

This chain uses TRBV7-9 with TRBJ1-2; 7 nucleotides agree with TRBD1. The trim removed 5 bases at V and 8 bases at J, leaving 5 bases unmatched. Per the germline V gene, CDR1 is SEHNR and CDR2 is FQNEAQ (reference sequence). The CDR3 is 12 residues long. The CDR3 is CASSQSTGGYTF. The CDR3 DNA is TGTGCCAGCAGCCAATCGACAGGGGGCTACACCTTC.

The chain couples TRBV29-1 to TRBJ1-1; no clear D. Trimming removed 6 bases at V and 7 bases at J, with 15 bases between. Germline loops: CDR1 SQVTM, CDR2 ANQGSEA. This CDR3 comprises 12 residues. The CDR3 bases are TGCAGCGTCGAGGACGGACTACTTGAAGCTTTCTTT. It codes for CSVEDGLLEAFF.

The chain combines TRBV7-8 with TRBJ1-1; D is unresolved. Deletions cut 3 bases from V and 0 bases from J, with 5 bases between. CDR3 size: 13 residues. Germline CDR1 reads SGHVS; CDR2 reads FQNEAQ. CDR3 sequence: CASSLTLNTEAFF. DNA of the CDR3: TGTGCCAGCAGCTTGACATTGAACACTGAAGCTTTCTTT.

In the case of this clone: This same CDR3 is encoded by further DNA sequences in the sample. This chain's CDR3 is CASSEGGDYGYTF. In DNA, the CDR3 is TGTGCCAGCAGTGAGGGGGGTGACTATGGCTACACCTTC. The rearrangement joins TRBV2 to TRBJ1-2; a weak D match, TRBD1 (5 bases). Per the germline V gene, CDR1 is SNHLY and CDR2 is FYNNEI. There are 13 residues in the CDR3. V was cut by 3 bases and J by 3 bases, with 8 bases left in between.

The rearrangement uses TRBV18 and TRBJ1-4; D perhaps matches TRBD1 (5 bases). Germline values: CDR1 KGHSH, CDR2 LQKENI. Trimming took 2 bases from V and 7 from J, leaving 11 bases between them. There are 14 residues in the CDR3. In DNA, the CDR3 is TGTGCCAGCTCACCAGGGCAGGGAGGTGAAAAACTGTTTTTT. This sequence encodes CASSPGQGGEKLFF.

This chain's CDR3 is CASSGTGWFQPQHF. CDR3 DNA sequence: TGTGCCAGCAGTGGGACAGGGTGGTTCCAGCCCCAGCATTTT. The chain combines TRBV2 with TRBJ1-5; TRBD1 agrees at 8 bases. The CDR3 has 14 amino acids. Losses at the gene ends were 4 bases for V and 7 bases for J; bases not matched to a gene: 6. Looked up from germline, CDR1 is SNHLY and CDR2 is FYNNEI.

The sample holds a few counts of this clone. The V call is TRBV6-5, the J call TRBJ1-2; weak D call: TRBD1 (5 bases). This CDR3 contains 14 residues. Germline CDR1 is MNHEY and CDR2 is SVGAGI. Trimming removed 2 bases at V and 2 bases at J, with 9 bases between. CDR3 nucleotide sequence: TGTGCCAGCAGTTACGATGCAGGGAACTATGGCTACACCTTC. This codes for CASSYDAGNYGYTF.

The CDR3 protein is CASSRRGQGYSSGANVLTF. The CDR3 DNA follows: TGTGCCAGCTCACGGAGGGGACAGGGATATTCCTCTGGGGCCAACGTCCTGACTTTC. This chain joins TRBV18 and TRBJ2-6, with 9 bases lining up with TRBD1. The CDR3 covers 19 residues. Germline V gene sequence: CDR1 KGHSH, CDR2 LQKENI. V shed 4 bases, J shed 0 bases, and the junction held 10 bases outside the gene matches.

CDR3 DNA: TGTGCCAGCAGCTTGCGGGACAGGACCGCGATGAGCAATCAGCCCCAGCATTTT. This gives the protein CASSLRDRTAMSNQPQHF. The V and J genes are TRBV7-8 and TRBJ1-5; 8 bases fit TRBD1. Germline trimming cut 3 bases from V and 1 base from J; bases unmatched to any gene: 11. The CDR3 length is 18 residues. Germline CDR1 SGHVS, CDR2 FQNEAQ.

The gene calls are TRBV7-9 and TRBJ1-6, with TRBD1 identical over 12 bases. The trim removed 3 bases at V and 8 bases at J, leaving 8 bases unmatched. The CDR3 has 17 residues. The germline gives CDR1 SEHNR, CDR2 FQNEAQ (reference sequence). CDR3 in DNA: TGTGCCAGCAGCTTCCCCGGGACAGGGGGCGGGGATTCACCCCTCCACTTT. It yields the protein CASSFPGTGGGDSPLHF.

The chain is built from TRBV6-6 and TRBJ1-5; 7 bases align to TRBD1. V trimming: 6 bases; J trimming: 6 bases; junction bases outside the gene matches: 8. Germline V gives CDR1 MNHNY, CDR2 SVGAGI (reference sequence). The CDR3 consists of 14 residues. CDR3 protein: CASSTGEASQPQHF. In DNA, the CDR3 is TGTGCCAGCAGCACAGGGGAGGCGAGTCAGCCCCAGCATTTT.

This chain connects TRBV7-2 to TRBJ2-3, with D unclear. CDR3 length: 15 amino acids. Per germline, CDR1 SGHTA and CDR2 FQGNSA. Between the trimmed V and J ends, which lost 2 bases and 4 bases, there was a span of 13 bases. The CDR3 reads CASSLPGGRADTQYF. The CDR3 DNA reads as TGTGCCAGCAGCTTACCTGGTGGCCGGGCAGATACGCAGTATTTT.

The CDR3 nucleotides read TGTGCCAGCAGATATACGCATACAGGGTCTGAAGCTTTCTTT. It translates to CASRYTHTGSEAFF. The V and J genes are TRBV6-5 and TRBJ1-1, with D maybe TRBD1 (6 bases). The CDR3 has 14 amino acids. The V end lost 6 bases, the J end lost 6 bases, and 17 bases lay between the germline ends. CDR1 MNHEY and CDR2 SVGAGI come from the germline V gene.

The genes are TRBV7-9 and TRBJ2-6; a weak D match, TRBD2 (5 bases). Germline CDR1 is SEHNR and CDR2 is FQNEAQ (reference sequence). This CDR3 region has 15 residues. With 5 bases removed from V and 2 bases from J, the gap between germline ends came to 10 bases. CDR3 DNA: TGTGCCAGCAGCCCGAGGGTTCCTGGGGCCAACGTCCTGACTTTC. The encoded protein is CASSPRVPGANVLTF.

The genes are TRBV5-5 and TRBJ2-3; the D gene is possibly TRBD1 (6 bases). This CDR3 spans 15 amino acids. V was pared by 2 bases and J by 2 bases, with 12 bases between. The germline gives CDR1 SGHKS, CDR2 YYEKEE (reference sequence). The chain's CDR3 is CASSFRQALTDTQYF. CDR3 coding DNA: TGTGCCAGCAGCTTCCGACAGGCGCTCACAGATACGCAGTATTTT. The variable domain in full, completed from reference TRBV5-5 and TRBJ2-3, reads DAGVTQSPTHLIKTRGQQVTLRCSPISGHKSVSWYQQVLGQGPQFIFQYYEKEERGRGNFPDRFSARQFPNYSSELNVNALLLGDSALYLCASSFRQALTDTQYFGPGTRLTVL.